Listed here are 27 T cell receptor beta chains from one sample, sequenced in a study of OX40 agonist ivuxolimab in advanced cancers. Measured with immunoSEQ multiplex PCR; TCRdb has only the in-frame clones, and not every one. The sample shows tens of thousands of clones, 85% to 90% of them seen only once. This specimen consisted of CD4+ or CD8+ T cells sorted from blood, obtained in a trial of the OX40 agonist ivuxolimab. The origin of the receptors is an adult with an advanced solid tumor such as melanoma, head and neck, liver or kidney cancer.

This clone was counted a single time. This chain connects TRBV19 to TRBJ2-1; 8 positions agree with TRBD1. CDR1 and CDR2 (germline): LNHDA, SQIVND (reference sequence). The CDR3 length is 14 residues. The ends lost 8 bases at V and 6 bases at J; junction bases unmatched: 9. DNA for the CDR3: TGTGCCAGTCGATCCTGGACAGGGTCCAATGAGCAGTTCTTC. Its translation is CASRSWTGSNEQFF.

This clone was counted once. The chain employs TRBV7-9 and TRBJ2-5, with 12 positions matching TRBD2. This CDR3 has 16 amino acids. Looked up from germline, CDR1 is SEHNR and CDR2 is FQNEAQ (reference sequence). With 4 bases clipped from V and 5 bases from J, the junction kept 8 bases outside the gene matches. The CDR3 spells CASSSTLAGGLETQYF. In DNA, the CDR3 is TGTGCCAGCAGCTCTACCCTAGCGGGGGGGCTGGAGACCCAGTACTTC.

The chain uses TRBV30 and TRBJ2-1, with no clear D. CDR3 length equals 13 residues. Trimming pared 4 bases from V and 8 bases from J, leaving 15 bases between. Germline loops: CDR1 GTSNPN, CDR2 SVGIG (reference sequence). The CDR3 loop is CAWTWKSADEQFF. DNA for the CDR3: TGTGCCTGGACATGGAAAAGTGCGGATGAGCAGTTCTTC. Variable domain in full (rest from reference TRBV30 and TRBJ2-1): SQTIHQWPATLVQPVGSPLSLECTVEGTSNPNLYWYRQAAGRGLQLLFYSVGIGQISSEVPQNLSASRPQDRQFILSSKKLLLSDSGFYLCAWTWKSADEQFFGPGTRLTVL.

The gene calls are TRBV5-5 and TRBJ2-3, with TRBD1 matching 7 bases. CDR1 and CDR2 from the germline V gene are SGHKS and YYEKEE (reference sequence). The V segment lost 0 bases and the J segment 0 bases; nucleotides outside the gene matches: 4. The CDR3 contains 16 residues. CDR3 residues: CASSLARGYSTDTQYF. As DNA, the CDR3 is TGTGCCAGCAGCTTGGCCAGGGGGTATAGCACAGATACGCAGTATTTT.

The chain employs TRBV5-8 and TRBJ2-7, with D unresolved. The CDR3 spans 10 residues. CDR1 SGHTS and CDR2 YDEGEE come from the germline V gene. Trimming cost V 6 bases and J 0 bases, with 1 base left between them. DNA for the CDR3: TGTGCCAGCAACTCCTACGAGCAGTACTTC. This gives the protein CASNSYEQYF.

The V and J genes are TRBV7-9 and TRBJ2-5, with D unresolved. The tail of the sequence fits TRBJ2-7 better, so the J call may be wrong. The germline V gene encodes CDR1 SEHNR and CDR2 FQNEAQ (reference sequence). The CDR3 totals 14 residues. The CDR3 here is CASSPEVSSYEQYF. For the CDR3, the DNA is TGTGCCAGCAGCCCCGAGGTCAGTTCCTACGAGCAGTACTTC.

This chain joins TRBV6-4 and TRBJ2-2, with a possible D match to TRBD2 (6 bases). The CDR3 contains 14 residues. Trimming shortened V by 7 bases and J by 0 bases, and 9 bases separated the two germline ends. CDR1 is MRHNA and CDR2 is SNTAGT in the germline V gene. This CDR3 reads CASKIAANTGELFF. DNA of the CDR3: TGTGCCAGCAAGATAGCGGCGAACACCGGGGAGCTGTTTTTT.

The CDR3 nucleotides are TGTGCCAGCAGCCCCCCCCGGACAGGGGAGTTTGAAGAGCAGTACTTC. It translates to CASSPPRTGEFEEQYF. The V gene is TRBV9, the J gene TRBJ2-7; 9 nucleotides line up with TRBD1. The CDR3 length is 16 residues. Germline CDR1 and CDR2: SGDLS and YYNGEE. V lost 4 bases, J lost 7 bases, and 15 bases stayed unmatched.

The chain joins TRBV5-5 to TRBJ2-3, with D perhaps assigned TRBD1 or TRBD2 (6 bases each). V lost 5 bases to trimming and J lost 0 bases, with 25 bases between them. The CDR3 has 19 amino acids. Germline V gives CDR1 SGHKS, CDR2 YYEKEE (reference sequence). Written as DNA, the CDR3 is TGTGCCAGCAGGTCAACCCTCTCCCGGGGGCCGATCAGCACAGATACGCAGTATTTT. As protein: CASRSTLSRGPISTDTQYF. Full variable domain (outside the CDR3, taken from reference TRBV5-5 and TRBJ2-3): DAGVTQSPTHLIKTRGQQVTLRCSPISGHKSVSWYQQVLGQGPQFIFQYYEKEERGRGNFPDRFSARQFPNYSSELNVNALLLGDSALYLCASRSTLSRGPISTDTQYFGPGTRLTVL.

The rearrangement uses TRBV19 and TRBJ1-5; tentatively, D is TRBD1 (6 bases). The CDR3 is made up of 15 amino acids. CDR1 and CDR2 from the germline V gene are LNHDA and SQIVND (reference sequence). The V end was cut by 1 base, the J end by 6 bases, with 13 bases between. The CDR3 loop is CASSIGYGGGQPQHF. The CDR3 nucleotides are TGTGCCAGTAGTATAGGGTACGGGGGCGGTCAGCCCCAGCATTTT.

The genes are TRBV11-2 and TRBJ2-7, with 10 positions matching TRBD1. The CDR3 is 16 residues long. Germline V gene lookup returns CDR1 SGHAT and CDR2 FQNNGV. The V and J ends lost 5 bases and 1 base, in that order; junction bases with no gene match: 8. In nucleotides, the CDR3 is TGTGCCAGCAGCGCACGACAGGGGGCTAGGTCCTACGAGCAGTACTTC. Residues: CASSARQGARSYEQYF.

The chain employs TRBV7-9 and TRBJ2-7; D gene unclear. CDR1 and CDR2 (germline): SEHNR, FQNEAQ (reference sequence). V lost 0 bases, J lost 1 base, and 4 bases lay in between. This CDR3 has 13 residues. The CDR3 region is CASSLAISYEQYF. CDR3 coding DNA: TGTGCCAGCAGCTTAGCGATTTCCTACGAGCAGTACTTC.

This chain joins TRBV27 and TRBJ1-4; D remains unclear. The CDR3 consists of 14 residues. CDR1 and CDR2 (germline): MNHEY, SMNVEV (reference sequence). Trimming left V 5 bases short and J 8 bases short, with 15 bases between. The CDR3 DNA sequence: TGTGCCAGCAGTCAGGACCCTGATGGGGAAAAACTGTTTTTT. Its protein is CASSQDPDGEKLFF.

This clone was seen a few times. In DNA, the CDR3 is TGTGCCAGCAGCCTAGAGCGACAGGGCAATCAGCCCCAGCATTTT. It translates to CASSLERQGNQPQHF. The chain is built from TRBV7-6 and TRBJ1-5, with D tentatively TRBD1 (6 bases). Trimming shortened V by 5 bases and J by 2 bases, and 13 bases separated the two germline ends. The CDR3 extends over 15 amino acids. Germline assignment: CDR1 SGHVS and CDR2 FNYEAQ.

This chain connects TRBV7-9 to TRBJ1-2; D may be TRBD1 (6 bases). Germline assignment: CDR1 SEHNR and CDR2 FQNEAQ (reference sequence). The CDR3 runs to 13 residues. V was pared by 4 bases and J by 5 bases, with 11 bases between. The chain's CDR3 is CASSSKGEYGYTF. CDR3 nucleotide sequence: TGTGCCAGCAGCTCCAAGGGGGAGTATGGCTACACCTTC.

The chain uses TRBV6-5 and TRBJ2-2; 13 positions match TRBD2. CDR1 is MNHEY and CDR2 is SVGAGI in the germline V gene. Trimming removed 7 bases from V and 3 bases from J; junction bases left unmatched: 2. CDR3 size: 15 residues. Here the CDR3 DNA reads TGTGCCAGCAAACTAGCGGGAGGGTACACCGGGGAGCTGTTTTTT. Its protein is CASKLAGGYTGELFF.

The rearrangement links TRBV7-9 to TRBJ2-3, with 8 nucleotides matching TRBD2. The CDR3 consists of 15 residues. Germline V gene sequence: CDR1 SEHNR, CDR2 FQNEAQ (reference sequence). After removal of 1 base from V and 1 base from J, the junction contained 1 base not matched to a gene. This CDR3 reads CASSLEAGGTDTQYF. In nucleotides, the CDR3 is TGTGCCAGCAGCTTAGAAGCGGGAGGCACAGATACGCAGTATTTT.

V is TRBV11-2 and J is TRBJ2-3; 10 bases are shared with TRBD2. The CDR3 consists of 17 residues. The V gene's germline CDR1 is SGHAT and CDR2 FQNNGV. V shed 3 bases and J 6 bases; nucleotides not matched to a gene: 12. Here the CDR3 DNA reads TGTGCCAGCAGCTTTACACTAGCGGGGAGGGGAGGGGATACGCAGTATTTT. Amino acids: CASSFTLAGRGGDTQYF.

The chain combines TRBV6-1 with TRBJ2-7; D gene ambiguous. V was pared by 0 bases and J by 3 bases, with 9 bases between. Germline CDR1 MNHNS, CDR2 SASEGT. The CDR3 has 14 residues. The CDR3 DNA reads as TGTGCCAGCAGTGAAGCGGTAATGGACTACGAGCAGTACTTC. Translating gives CASSEAVMDYEQYF.

The chain recombines TRBV11-3 with TRBJ2-7; TRBD2 matches at 10 bases. From germline, CDR1 is SGHNT and CDR2 YENEEA. This CDR3 has 16 amino acids. The V segment lost 3 bases and the J segment 0 bases; nucleotides outside the gene matches: 5. The CDR3 DNA is TGTGCCAGCAGCTTCGGGACTAGCGTCTTCTCCTACGAGCAGTACTTC. As protein: CASSFGTSVFSYEQYF.

The chain uses TRBV27 and TRBJ2-5, with TRBD1 matching 8 bases. The last part of the DNA fits TRBJ2-7 better; the J call may be wrong. Germline V lookup: CDR1 MNHEY, CDR2 SMNVEV (reference sequence). This CDR3 region has 16 residues. Here the CDR3 DNA reads TGTGCCAGCAGTTCCAAAGGGACAGGTTTTTCCTACGAGCAGTACTTC. Protein: CASSSKGTGFSYEQYF.

The chain uses TRBV7-9 and TRBJ2-7; weak D call: TRBD1 (6 bases). The CDR3 extends over 16 amino acids. Looked up from germline, CDR1 is SEHNR and CDR2 is FQNEAQ (reference sequence). Trimming shortened V by 1 base and J by 0 bases, and 13 bases separated the two germline ends. CDR3 bases: TGTGCCAGCAGCTTAGATTGGGGGCTAGACTCCTACGAGCAGTACTTC. Protein product: CASSLDWGLDSYEQYF.

This chain links TRBV6-5 with TRBJ2-4, with D unresolved. Trimming cost V 4 bases and J 4 bases, with 11 bases left between them. The CDR3 loop spans 14 amino acids. Germline lookup yields CDR1 MNHEY and CDR2 SVGAGI. The CDR3 DNA sequence: TGTGCCAGCAGTTCCATAATGGGGAAAAACATTCAGTACTTC. It specifies CASSSIMGKNIQYF.

The CDR3 nucleotides are TGTGCCAGTAGTATAGCCCCACTAGCGGGAGGGGGGGAGACCCAGTACTTC. Its protein is CASSIAPLAGGGETQYF. The chain employs TRBV19 and TRBJ2-5; 13 bases agree with TRBD2. The CDR3 totals 17 residues. V shed 1 base, J shed 5 bases, and the junction held 7 bases outside the gene matches. The V gene's germline CDR1 is LNHDA and CDR2 SQIVND (reference sequence). The variable domain in full, with the rest retrieved from reference TRBV19 and TRBJ2-5, is DGGITQSPKYLFRKEGQNVTLSCEQNLNHDAMYWYRQDPGQGLRLIYYSQIVNDFQKGDIAEGYSVSREKKESFPLTVTSAQKNPTAFYLCASSIAPLAGGGETQYFGPGTRLLVL.

The rearrangement uses TRBV19 and TRBJ1-5; 9 positions agree with TRBD1. With 3 bases clipped from V and 4 bases from J, the junction kept 4 bases outside the gene matches. Per the germline V gene, CDR1 is LNHDA and CDR2 is SQIVND (reference sequence). The CDR3 sequence is 15 residues long. The CDR3 sequence: CASSIGQGTNQPQHF. The CDR3 DNA is TGTGCCAGTAGTATTGGACAGGGGACTAATCAGCCCCAGCATTTT.

The chain employs TRBV28 and TRBJ1-2; 9 bases map to TRBD1. This CDR3 has 14 residues. V trimming: 8 bases; J trimming: 4 bases; junction bases outside the gene matches: 8. Germline V gene sequence: CDR1 MDHEN, CDR2 SYDVKM. The CDR3 region has the DNA TGTGCCAGCCTTGCGGGACAGGGTATCTATGGCTACACCTTC. This translates into CASLAGQGIYGYTF.

Comments on this clone: Compared with germline, one end of the junction differs, possibly owing to a read error. The chain employs TRBV7-7 and TRBJ2-5, with D tentatively TRBD1 or TRBD2 (5 bases each). The assigned J gene may be wrong: the sequence end matches TRBJ2-7 better. CDR3 size: 15 residues. Germline CDR1 reads SSHAT; CDR2 reads FNYEAQ (reference sequence). CDR3 bases: TGTGCTAGCAGCCCCGGGGAAGGGGTAGTCTACGAGCAGTACTTC. Residues: CASSPGEGVVYEQYF.